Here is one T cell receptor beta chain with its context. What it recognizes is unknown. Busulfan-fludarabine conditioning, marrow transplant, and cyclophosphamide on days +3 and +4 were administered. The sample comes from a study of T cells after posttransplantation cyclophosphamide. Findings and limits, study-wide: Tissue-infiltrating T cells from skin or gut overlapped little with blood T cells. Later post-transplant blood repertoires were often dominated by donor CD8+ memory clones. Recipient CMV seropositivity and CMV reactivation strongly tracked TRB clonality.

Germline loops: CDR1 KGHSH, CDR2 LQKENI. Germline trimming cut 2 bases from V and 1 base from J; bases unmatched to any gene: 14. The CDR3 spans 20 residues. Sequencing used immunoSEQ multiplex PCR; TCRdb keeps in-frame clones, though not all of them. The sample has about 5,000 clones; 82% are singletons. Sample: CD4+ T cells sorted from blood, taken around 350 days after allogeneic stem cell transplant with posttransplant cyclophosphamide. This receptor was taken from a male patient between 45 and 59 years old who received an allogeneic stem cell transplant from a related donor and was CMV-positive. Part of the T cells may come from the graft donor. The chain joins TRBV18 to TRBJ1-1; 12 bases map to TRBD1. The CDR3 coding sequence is TGTGCCAGCTCACCAGCTGTCCTGGGGACAGGGGGCCGAGGGAACACTGAAGCTTTCTTT. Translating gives CASSPAVLGTGGRGNTEAFF. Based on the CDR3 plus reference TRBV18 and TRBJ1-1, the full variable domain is NAGVMQNPRHLVRRRGQEARLRCSPMKGHSHVYWYRQLPEEGLKFMVYLQKENIIDESGMPKERFSAEFPKEGPSILRIQQVVRGDSAAYFCASSPAVLGTGGRGNTEAFFGQGTRLTVV.